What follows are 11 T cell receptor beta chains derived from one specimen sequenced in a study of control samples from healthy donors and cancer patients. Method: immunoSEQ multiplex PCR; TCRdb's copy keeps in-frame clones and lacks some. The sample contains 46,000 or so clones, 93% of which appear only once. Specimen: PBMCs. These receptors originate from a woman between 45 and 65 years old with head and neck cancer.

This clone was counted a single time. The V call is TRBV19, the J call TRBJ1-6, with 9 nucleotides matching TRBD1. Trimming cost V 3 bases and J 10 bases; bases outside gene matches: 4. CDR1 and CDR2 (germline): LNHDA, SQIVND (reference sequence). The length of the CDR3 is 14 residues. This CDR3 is CASSMTGGGSPLHF. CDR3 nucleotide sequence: TGTGCCAGTAGTATGACAGGGGGAGGATCACCCCTCCACTTT.

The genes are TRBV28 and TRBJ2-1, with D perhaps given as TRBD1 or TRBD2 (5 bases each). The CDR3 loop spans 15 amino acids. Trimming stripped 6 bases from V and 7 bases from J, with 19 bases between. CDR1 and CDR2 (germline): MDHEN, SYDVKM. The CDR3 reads CASSPRGQGNNEQFF. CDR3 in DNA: TGTGCCAGCAGCCCCCGAGGGCAGGGAAATAATGAGCAGTTCTTC.

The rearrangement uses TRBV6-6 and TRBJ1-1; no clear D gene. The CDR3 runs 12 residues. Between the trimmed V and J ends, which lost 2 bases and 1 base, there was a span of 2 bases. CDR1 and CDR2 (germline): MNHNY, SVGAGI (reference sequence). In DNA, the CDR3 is TGTGCCAGCAGTTACCGGAACACTGAAGCTTTCTTT. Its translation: CASSYRNTEAFF.

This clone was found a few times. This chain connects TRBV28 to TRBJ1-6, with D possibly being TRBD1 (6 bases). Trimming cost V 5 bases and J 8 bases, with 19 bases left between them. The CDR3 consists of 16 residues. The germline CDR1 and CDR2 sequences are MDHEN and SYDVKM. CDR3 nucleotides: TGTGCCAGCAGTCGCTGGGAGGGGCAGGGGCATTCACCCCTCCACTTT. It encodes CASSRWEGQGHSPLHF.

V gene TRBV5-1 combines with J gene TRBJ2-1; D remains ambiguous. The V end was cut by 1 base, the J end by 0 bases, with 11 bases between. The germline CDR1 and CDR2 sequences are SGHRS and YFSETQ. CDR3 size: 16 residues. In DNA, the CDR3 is TGCGCCAGCAGCTTGTATGCAGGCACCTCCTACAATGAGCAGTTCTTC. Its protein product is CASSLYAGTSYNEQFF.

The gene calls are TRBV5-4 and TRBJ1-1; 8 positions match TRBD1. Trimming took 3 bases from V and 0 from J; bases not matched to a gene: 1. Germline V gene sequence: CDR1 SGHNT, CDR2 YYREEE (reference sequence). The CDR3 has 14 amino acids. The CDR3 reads CASSWTGMNTEAFF. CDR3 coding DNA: TGTGCCAGCAGCTGGACAGGGATGAACACTGAAGCTTTCTTT.

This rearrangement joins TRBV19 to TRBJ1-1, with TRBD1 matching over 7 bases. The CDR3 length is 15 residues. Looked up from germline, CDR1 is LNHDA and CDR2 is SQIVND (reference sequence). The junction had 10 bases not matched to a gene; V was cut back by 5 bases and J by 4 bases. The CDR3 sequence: CASSSRQGWSTEAFF. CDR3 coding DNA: TGTGCCAGTAGTTCCCGACAGGGATGGAGCACTGAAGCTTTCTTT.

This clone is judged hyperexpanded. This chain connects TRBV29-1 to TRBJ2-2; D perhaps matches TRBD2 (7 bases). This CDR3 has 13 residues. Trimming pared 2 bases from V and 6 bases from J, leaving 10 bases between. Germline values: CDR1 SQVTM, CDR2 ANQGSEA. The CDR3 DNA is TGCAGCGTTGAATCGGGGGGCCCCGGGGAGCTGTTTTTT. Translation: CSVESGGPGELFF.

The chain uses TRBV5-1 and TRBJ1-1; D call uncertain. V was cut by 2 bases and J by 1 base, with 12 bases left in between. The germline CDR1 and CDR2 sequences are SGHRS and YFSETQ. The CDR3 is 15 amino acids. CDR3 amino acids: CASSFALVGNTEAFF. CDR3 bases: TGCGCCAGCAGCTTTGCGTTGGTCGGGAACACTGAAGCTTTCTTT.

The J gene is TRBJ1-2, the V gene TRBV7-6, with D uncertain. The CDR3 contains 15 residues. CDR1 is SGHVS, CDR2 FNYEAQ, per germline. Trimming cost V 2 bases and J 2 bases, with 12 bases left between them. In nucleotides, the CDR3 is TGTGCCAGCAGCTTATCGTTGACGGGAAACTATGGCTACACCTTC. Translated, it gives CASSLSLTGNYGYTF. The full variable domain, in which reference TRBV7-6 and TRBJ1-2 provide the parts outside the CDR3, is GAGVSQSPRYKVTKRGQDVALRCDPISGHVSLYWYRQALGQGPEFLTYFNYEAQQDKSGLPNDRFSAERPEGSISTLTIQRTEQRDSAMYRCASSLSLTGNYGYTFGSGTRLTVV.

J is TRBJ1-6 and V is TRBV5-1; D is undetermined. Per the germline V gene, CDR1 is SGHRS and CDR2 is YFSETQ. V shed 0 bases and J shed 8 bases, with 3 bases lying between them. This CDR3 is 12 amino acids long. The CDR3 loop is CASSLGDSPLHF. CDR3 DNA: TGCGCCAGCAGCTTGGGGGATTCACCCCTCCACTTT.